Following are 11 T cell receptor beta chains from one sample sequenced in a study of cytomegalovirus exposure and HLA in healthy donors. The PCR employed 60 Vbeta primers together with 13 Jbeta primers. Repertoires were generated with immunoSEQ multiplex PCR, while TCRdb's copy carries only in-frame clones and drops some. The profile shows about 150,000 clones, 70% to 80% of them singletons. Sequencing input: PBMCs. The receptor set was obtained from a man in his forties or fifties in good health and CMV-seronegative.

This clone came up a few times. The gene calls are TRBV7-3 and TRBJ2-1; 7 nucleotides match TRBD1. Per the germline V gene, CDR1 is SGHTA and CDR2 is FQGTGA. J lost 4 bases, V lost 5 bases, and 2 bases had no gene match. This CDR3 has 13 amino acids. CDR3 nucleotides: TGTGCCAGCAGCCAGGGACAGTACAATGAGCAGTTCTTC. It specifies CASSQGQYNEQFF.

The chain carries TRBV5-4 and TRBJ1-2, with 7 bases that match TRBD1. This CDR3 has 15 amino acids. Per germline, CDR1 SGHNT and CDR2 YYREEE (reference sequence). V dropped 4 bases and J dropped 0; count of bases not matched to a gene: 6. CDR3 residues: CASSPSTGSNYGYTF. The CDR3 bases are TGTGCCAGCAGCCCGTCGACAGGGTCTAACTATGGCTACACCTTC.

The gene calls are TRBV5-1 and TRBJ2-2; D is ambiguous. Germline V gene lookup returns CDR1 SGHRS and CDR2 YFSETQ. The CDR3 loop spans 14 amino acids. V lost 4 bases and J 0 bases, leaving 7 bases between the germline ends. The CDR3 region is CASSPPSNTGELFF. CDR3 sequence (DNA): TGCGCCAGCAGCCCCCCCTCGAACACCGGGGAGCTGTTTTTT.

This clone was recorded only once. The chain combines TRBV27 with TRBJ1-2; D remains unclear. V lost 3 bases and J lost 1, with 9 bases in between. The CDR3 contains 14 residues. The V gene's germline CDR1 is MNHEY and CDR2 SMNVEV (reference sequence). In DNA form, the CDR3 reads TGTGCCAGCAGTTTTACGGGGAGTAACTATGGCTACACCTTC. This encodes CASSFTGSNYGYTF.

This clone has a handful of counts. This chain uses TRBV7-9 with TRBJ2-1; tentative D call: TRBD2 (6 bases). The CDR3 has 15 amino acids. The germline V gene has CDR1 SEHNR and CDR2 FQNEAQ (reference sequence). V lost 5 bases and J lost 6, with 17 bases in between. The chain's CDR3 is CASSAPAGYLNEQFF. As DNA, the CDR3 is TGTGCCAGCAGCGCCCCAGCGGGCTACCTCAATGAGCAGTTCTTC.

This chain joins TRBV29-1 and TRBJ1-5; unclear D gene. V dropped 4 bases and J dropped 5 bases, with 9 bases sitting between them. The CDR3 covers 12 residues. Looked up from germline, CDR1 is SQVTM and CDR2 is ANQGSEA. The CDR3 here is CSVGAVDQPQHF. The DNA for the CDR3 is TGCAGCGTTGGGGCCGTGGATCAGCCCCAGCATTTT.

The chain carries TRBV7-9 and TRBJ2-5; D is possibly TRBD1 (6 bases). The CDR3 runs to 12 residues. Germline assignment: CDR1 SEHNR and CDR2 FQNEAQ (reference sequence). V was pared by 10 bases and J by 5 bases, with 14 bases between. In DNA, the CDR3 is TGTGCCACATCTGGGGGCCCGGAGACCCAGTACTTC. Translation: CATSGGPETQYF.

The chain uses TRBV15 and TRBJ1-4; D is perhaps TRBD1 (6 bases). Germline loops: CDR1 LNHNV, CDR2 YYDKDF (reference sequence). V lost 9 bases, J lost 7 bases, and 15 bases lay in between. The CDR3 has 13 amino acids. CDR3 sequence (DNA): TGTGCCACGAAGCAAAGGGGGAGTGAAAAACTGTTTTTT. It translates to CATKQRGSEKLFF.

The rearrangement joins TRBV7-3 to TRBJ2-1, with TRBD2 matching 13 bases. J lost 7 bases, V lost 4 bases, and 4 bases had no gene match. Germline values: CDR1 SGHTA, CDR2 FQGTGA. This CDR3 comprises 15 residues. CDR3 nucleotide sequence: TGTGCCAGCAGCTCCCCGACTAGCGGGAGGAATGAGCAGTTCTTC. This encodes CASSSPTSGRNEQFF.

The chain couples TRBV7-3 to TRBJ2-3; TRBD2 matches at 15 bases. J was trimmed by 6 bases and V by 5 bases; bases with no gene match: 9. Germline CDR1 is SGHTA and CDR2 is FQGTGA. The CDR3 is made up of 17 amino acids. In DNA, the CDR3 is TGTGCCAGCAGCCCGCAAGGACTAGCGGGAGGGAGGGATACGCAGTATTTT. Translated: CASSPQGLAGGRDTQYF.

The sample holds a few counts of this clone. This sequence joins TRBV7-9 and TRBJ2-7; weak D call: TRBD1 (6 bases). There are 15 residues in the CDR3. The V and J ends lost 4 bases and 3 bases respectively, with 16 bases between them. Looked up from germline, CDR1 is SEHNR and CDR2 is FQNEAQ (reference sequence). CDR3 nucleotide sequence: TGTGCCAGCAGCTATTCCAGGGGTAACGGCTACGAGCAGTACTTC. Residues: CASSYSRGNGYEQYF.